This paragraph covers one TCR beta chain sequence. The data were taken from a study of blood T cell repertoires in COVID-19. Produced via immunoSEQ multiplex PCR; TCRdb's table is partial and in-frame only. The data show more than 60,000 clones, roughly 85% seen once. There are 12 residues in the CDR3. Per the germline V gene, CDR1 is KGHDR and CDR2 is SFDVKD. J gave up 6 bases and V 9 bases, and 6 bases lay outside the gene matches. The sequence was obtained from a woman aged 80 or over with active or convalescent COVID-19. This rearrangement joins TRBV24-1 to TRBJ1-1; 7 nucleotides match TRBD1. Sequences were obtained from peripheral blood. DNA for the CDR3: TGTGCCACCGCAGACAGGGAGGCTGAAGCTTTCTTT. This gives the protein CATADREAEAFF.